One sample yielded the 25 T cell receptor beta chains listed below, sequenced in a study of T-cell reconstitution after alpha-beta-depleted transplantation in children. Unique molecular identifiers featured in how the TCRbeta library was prepared. Each CDR3 protein is one row after TCRdb ran MiXCR on the PCR reads. The profile shows about 370,000 distinct CDR3 sequences, over 20% of them singletons. The sample in question was PBMCs from the stem cell graft donor, obtained from the stem cell graft. These receptors originate from a human donor who donated a stem cell graft to a child with acute myeloid leukemia.

The rearrangement joins TRBV20-1 to TRBJ2-7; weak D call: TRBD2 (5 bases). CDR1 and CDR2 from the germline V gene are DFQATT and SNEGSKA (reference sequence). The ends were cut back, 6 bases at V and 3 bases at J, with 12 bases in the middle. This CDR3 contains 12 residues. The CDR3 DNA follows: TGCAGTGCCCGTGGAGCGGACTACGAGCAGTACTTC. This gives the protein CSARGADYEQYF.

This clonotype was counted once. In nucleotides, the CDR3 is TGCAGCGTTGATGGCGGGAGGGCCGACACCGGGGAGCTGTTTTTT. Translation: CSVDGGRADTGELFF. The genes are TRBV29-1 and TRBJ2-2; TRBD2 agrees at 9 bases. Germline V gene lookup returns CDR1 SQVTM and CDR2 ANQGSEA. After removal of 3 bases from V and 3 bases from J, the junction contained 5 bases not matched to a gene. The length of the CDR3 is 15 residues.

This clonotype appeared a few times. Being one base from a much bigger clone, this may be a read error. The chain's CDR3 is CASSSDGNTGELFF. The CDR3 DNA sequence: TGCGCCAGCAGCTCGGACGGGAACACCGGGGAGCTGTTTTTT. This chain joins TRBV5-1 and TRBJ2-2; D unresolved. Trimming left V 3 bases short and J 1 base short, with 7 bases between. CDR1 is SGHRS, CDR2 YFSETQ, per germline. The CDR3 runs to 14 residues. Full variable domain (remainder filled in from reference TRBV5-1 and TRBJ2-2): KAGVTQTPRYLIKTRGQQVTLSCSPISGHRSVSWYQQTPGQGLQFLFEYFSETQRNKGNFPGRFSGRQFSNSRSEMNVSTLELGDSALYLCASSSDGNTGELFFGEGSRLTVL.

This clonotype was observed at least ten times. The chain has TRBV20-1 and TRBJ2-7, with D possibly being TRBD2 (6 bases). With 6 bases removed from V and 4 bases from J, the gap between germline ends came to 10 bases. Germline values: CDR1 DFQATT, CDR2 SNEGSKA (reference sequence). This CDR3 is 11 amino acids long. CDR3 nucleotides: TGCAGTGCCCCTGGGAGGTACGAGCAGTACTTC. Protein sequence: CSAPGRYEQYF.

This clonotype has at least ten counts. This chain joins TRBV5-4 and TRBJ2-7; 8 bases fit TRBD2. Germline CDR1 SGHNT, CDR2 YYREEE (reference sequence). The length of the CDR3 is 16 residues. Germline trimming cut 4 bases from V and 7 bases from J; bases unmatched to any gene: 16. CDR3 protein: CASSQGGTAGVGEQYF. The CDR3 nucleotides are TGTGCCAGCAGCCAGGGCGGTACAGCGGGAGTTGGGGAGCAGTACTTC.

The CDR3 loop is CASRVTSGRASTYEQYF. CDR3 nucleotides: TGTGCCAGCAGAGTGACTAGCGGGAGGGCCAGTACCTACGAGCAGTACTTC. The V gene is TRBV28, the J gene TRBJ2-7; TRBD2 matches 14 bases. The CDR3 covers 17 residues. The V and J ends lost 6 bases and 2 bases, in that order; junction bases with no gene match: 9. Germline CDR1 is MDHEN and CDR2 is SYDVKM.

A single count supports this clonotype. The V gene is TRBV3-1, the J gene TRBJ2-7; no reliable D call. Trimming stripped 4 bases from V and 6 bases from J, with 13 bases between. Per the germline V gene, CDR1 is LGHDT and CDR2 is YNNKEL (reference sequence). This CDR3 spans 13 amino acids. CDR3 sequence (DNA): TGTGCCAGCAGCCCGGTGGCGCGCTTCGAGCAGTACTTC. This gives the protein CASSPVARFEQYF.

This clonotype showed up just a few times. The chain carries TRBV28 and TRBJ2-1, with 7 bases identical to TRBD1. Germline values: CDR1 MDHEN, CDR2 SYDVKM. CDR3 length: 15 residues. V was pared by 5 bases and J by 4 bases, with 8 bases of the junction left unmatched. The CDR3 loop reads CASSLPGQLYNEQFF. CDR3 in DNA: TGTGCCAGCAGTCTTCCGGGACAGTTATACAATGAGCAGTTCTTC.

The chain carries TRBV4-3 and TRBJ1-5; 7 bases are shared with TRBD1. The germline V gene has CDR1 LGHNA and CDR2 YSLEER. The CDR3 length is 17 residues. Trimming cost V 0 bases and J 1 base; bases outside gene matches: 6. In nucleotides, the CDR3 is TGCGCCAGCAGCCAAGATTACGGGACAGTGAGCAATCAGCCCCAGCATTTT. It encodes CASSQDYGTVSNQPQHF.

This clonotype was observed many times. The chain uses TRBV11-2 and TRBJ2-7, with TRBD2 as a possible D gene (6 bases). The CDR3 sequence is 18 residues long. Per germline, CDR1 SGHAT and CDR2 FQNNGV. Trimming cost V 0 bases and J 0 bases, with 18 bases left between them. CDR3 in DNA: TGTGCCAGCAGCTTAGAGCCTCGTAGCGGAGGAAGCTCCTACGAGCAGTACTTC. Encoded protein: CASSLEPRSGGSSYEQYF.

The chain links TRBV5-1 to TRBJ2-1; 11 bases match TRBD2. With V trimmed by 4 bases and J by 9 bases, 9 bases remained unmatched. Per germline, CDR1 SGHRS and CDR2 YFSETQ. The CDR3 extends over 15 amino acids. This chain's CDR3 is CASSPGVAGGPEQFF. In DNA form, the CDR3 reads TGCGCCAGCAGCCCCGGTGTAGCGGGAGGGCCTGAGCAGTTCTTC.

In DNA form, the CDR3 reads TGTGCCACCAGCAGGACAGGGAGCTCCTACAATGAGCAGTTCTTC. It specifies CATSRTGSSYNEQFF. V gene TRBV15 combines with J gene TRBJ2-1; 7 nucleotides agree with TRBD1. The germline V gene has CDR1 LNHNV and CDR2 YYDKDF (reference sequence). The V and J ends lost 3 bases and 0 bases, in that order; junction bases with no gene match: 2. This CDR3 is 15 amino acids long. The full variable domain, with the rest looked up from reference TRBV15 and TRBJ2-1, is DAMVIQNPRYQVTQFGKPVTLSCSQTLNHNVMYWYQQKSSQAPKLLFHYYDKDFNNEADTPDNFQSRRPNTSFCFLDIRSPGLGDTAMYLCATSRTGSSYNEQFFGPGTRLTVL.

This clonotype appeared a few times. This sequence joins TRBV28 and TRBJ1-5; no clear D gene. From germline, CDR1 is MDHEN and CDR2 SYDVKM. With 6 bases removed from V and 3 bases from J, the gap between germline ends came to 15 bases. The CDR3 totals 15 residues. CDR3 amino acids: CASSDPGSHNQPQHF. CDR3 nucleotide sequence: TGTGCCAGCAGCGACCCTGGGTCACACAATCAGCCCCAGCATTTT.

This clonotype was seen many times. This chain joins TRBV27 and TRBJ2-7, with 8 positions matching TRBD1. The CDR3 spans 14 residues. The J segment lost 6 bases and the V segment lost 6 bases, leaving 10 bases of the junction unmatched. In germline, CDR1 is MNHEY, CDR2 SMNVEV (reference sequence). CDR3 nucleotides: TGTGCCAGCAGCCCCGGACAGGGTCTTGGCGAGCAGTACTTC. This codes for CASSPGQGLGEQYF.

This clonotype came up a few times. V usage is TRBV7-2 and J usage is TRBJ2-7, with 10 nucleotides matching TRBD1. With 5 bases clipped from V and 4 bases from J, the junction kept 5 bases outside the gene matches. CDR3 size: 14 residues. CDR1 is SGHTA and CDR2 is FQGNSA in the germline V gene. The CDR3 loop reads CASSPGQGGYEQYF. The DNA for the CDR3 is TGTGCCAGCAGCCCCGGACAGGGGGGGTACGAGCAGTACTTC.

This clonotype came up many times. The chain is built from TRBV4-2 and TRBJ2-3, with 10 bases matching TRBD2. The CDR3 is 14 residues long. Germline V gene lookup returns CDR1 LGHNA and CDR2 YNFKEQ. The V and J ends lost 4 bases and 5 bases, in that order; junction bases with no gene match: 3. CDR3 DNA: TGTGCCAGCAGCCCCAGGACTAGCGGAGATACGCAGTATTTT. Its protein product is CASSPRTSGDTQYF.

J is TRBJ2-3 and V is TRBV7-9, with 9 bases aligning to TRBD1. V lost 3 bases, J lost 4 bases, and 5 bases stayed unmatched. The CDR3 runs 15 residues. Germline V gene lookup returns CDR1 SEHNR and CDR2 FQNEAQ (reference sequence). CDR3: CASSLGQGFSDTQYF. The CDR3 region has the DNA TGTGCCAGCAGCTTGGGACAGGGTTTCTCAGATACGCAGTATTTT.

V usage is TRBV5-1 and J usage is TRBJ2-7; 8 bases align to TRBD1. The CDR3 extends over 15 amino acids. Trimming at V came to 0 bases and at J to 4 bases, leaving 6 bases not matched to a gene. Germline V lookup: CDR1 SGHRS, CDR2 YFSETQ. CDR3 amino acids: CASSLAAGGTYEQYF. Written as DNA, the CDR3 is TGCGCCAGCAGCTTGGCCGCAGGGGGCACGTACGAGCAGTACTTC.

This clonotype turned up a few times. This rearrangement joins TRBV6-2 or TRBV6-3 to TRBJ2-1; D possibly matches TRBD1 or TRBD2 (6 bases each). This CDR3 comprises 13 residues. Germline values: CDR1 MNHEY, CDR2 SVGEGT. Trimming pared 7 bases from V and 7 bases from J, leaving 14 bases between. CDR3 protein: CASIDPGANEQFF. CDR3 sequence (DNA): TGTGCCAGCATCGATCCGGGGGCAAATGAGCAGTTCTTC.

At least ten counts were recorded for this clonotype. V and J are TRBV24-1 and TRBJ2-1; D unresolved. The CDR3 totals 15 residues. Trimming took 3 bases from V and 4 from J, leaving 12 bases between them. Germline values: CDR1 KGHDR, CDR2 SFDVKD. CDR3 loop: CATSDRWTYYNEQFF. The DNA of the CDR3 is TGTGCCACCAGTGATAGGTGGACCTATTACAATGAGCAGTTCTTC.

The V gene is TRBV27, the J gene TRBJ1-3, with D perhaps matching TRBD1 (6 bases). The germline gives CDR1 MNHEY, CDR2 SMNVEV (reference sequence). The CDR3 length is 14 residues. Here the CDR3 reads CAPRGARSGNTIYF. The DNA for the CDR3 is TGTGCTCCGAGGGGGGCAAGGTCTGGAAACACCATATATTTT.

This chain links TRBV20-1 with TRBJ2-3; 11 bases agree with TRBD2. The CDR3 runs 17 residues. V was clipped by 1 base and J by 2 bases; unmatched bases: 8. CDR1 is DFQATT, CDR2 SNEGSKA, per germline (reference sequence). The CDR3, as DNA: TGCAGTGCTAGAGGGTTGACTAGCGGGGACCCCACAGATACGCAGTATTTT. As protein: CSARGLTSGDPTDTQYF.

This rearrangement joins TRBV10-2 to TRBJ2-1, with 8 bases aligning to TRBD2. CDR1 and CDR2 (germline): WSHSY, SAAADI. CDR3 length equals 14 residues. Germline trimming cut 5 bases from V and 8 bases from J; bases unmatched to any gene: 8. The CDR3 nucleotides read TGCGCCAGCAGTCTAAGCGGGAGCGGTTATGAGCAGTTCTTC. Residues: CASSLSGSGYEQFF.

In its sample, this clonotype was seen a few times. The CDR3 is CASSLPTSGIGDTQYF. The CDR3 region has the DNA TGTGCCAGCAGTCTTCCAACTAGCGGGATAGGGGATACGCAGTATTTT. The genes are TRBV28 and TRBJ2-3, with TRBD2 matching 10 bases. CDR1 and CDR2 (germline): MDHEN, SYDVKM. The CDR3 consists of 16 residues. Trimming removed 5 bases from V and 6 bases from J; junction bases left unmatched: 11.

The rearrangement links TRBV18 to TRBJ2-1; 7 bases map to TRBD2. Germline assignment: CDR1 KGHSH and CDR2 LQKENI. Trimming cost V 5 bases and J 5 bases; bases outside gene matches: 6. The CDR3 loop spans 14 amino acids. Here the CDR3 reads CASSAGTTDNEQFF. For the CDR3, the DNA is TGTGCCAGCTCAGCCGGGACTACCGACAATGAGCAGTTCTTC.